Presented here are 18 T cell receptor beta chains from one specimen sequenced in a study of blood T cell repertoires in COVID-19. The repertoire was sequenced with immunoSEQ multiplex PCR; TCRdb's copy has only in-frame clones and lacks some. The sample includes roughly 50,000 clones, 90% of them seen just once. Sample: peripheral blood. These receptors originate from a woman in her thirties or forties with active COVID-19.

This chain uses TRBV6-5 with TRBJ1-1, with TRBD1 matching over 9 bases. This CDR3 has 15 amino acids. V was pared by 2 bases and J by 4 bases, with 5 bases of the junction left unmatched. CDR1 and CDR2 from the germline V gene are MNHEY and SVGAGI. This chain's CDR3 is CASSYRGQGGTEAFF. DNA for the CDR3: TGTGCCAGCAGTTACAGGGGACAGGGAGGCACTGAAGCTTTCTTT.

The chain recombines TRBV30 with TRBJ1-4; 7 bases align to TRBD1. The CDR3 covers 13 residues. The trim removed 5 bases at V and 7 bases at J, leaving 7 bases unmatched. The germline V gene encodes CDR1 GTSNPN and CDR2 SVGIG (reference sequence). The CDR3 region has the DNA TGTGCCTGGGACCGACAGGGCGGTGAAAAACTGTTTTTT. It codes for CAWDRQGGEKLFF.

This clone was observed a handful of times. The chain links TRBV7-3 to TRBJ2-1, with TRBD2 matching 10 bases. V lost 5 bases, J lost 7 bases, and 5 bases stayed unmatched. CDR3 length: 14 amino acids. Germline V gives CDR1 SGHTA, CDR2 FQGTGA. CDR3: CASSRSGGKNEQFF. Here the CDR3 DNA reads TGTGCCAGCAGCCGTAGCGGGGGGAAGAATGAGCAGTTCTTC.

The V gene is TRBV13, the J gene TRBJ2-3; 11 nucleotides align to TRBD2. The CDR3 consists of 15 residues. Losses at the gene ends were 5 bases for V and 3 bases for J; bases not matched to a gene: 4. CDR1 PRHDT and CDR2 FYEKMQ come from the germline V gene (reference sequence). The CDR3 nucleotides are TGTGCCAGCAGCGCCAGACTAGCGGGGACAGATACGCAGTATTTT. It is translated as CASSARLAGTDTQYF. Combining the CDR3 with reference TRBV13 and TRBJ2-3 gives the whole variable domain AAGVIQSPRHLIKEKRETATLKCYPIPRHDTVYWYQQGPGQDPQFLISFYEKMQSDKGSIPDRFSAQQFSDYHSELNMSSLELGDSALYFCASSARLAGTDTQYFGPGTRLTVL.

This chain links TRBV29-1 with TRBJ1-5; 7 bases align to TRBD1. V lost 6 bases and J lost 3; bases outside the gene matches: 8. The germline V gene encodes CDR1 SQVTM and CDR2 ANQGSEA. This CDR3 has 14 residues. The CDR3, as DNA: TGCAGCGTATCACAGGGGCAACCCAATCAGCCCCAGCATTTT. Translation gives CSVSQGQPNQPQHF.

This CDR3 reads CASSSSPGGRTIGSYNEQFF. In DNA form, the CDR3 reads TGTGCCAGTAGTTCCTCCCCAGGGGGGAGGACGATAGGCTCCTACAATGAGCAGTTCTTC. The chain carries TRBV19 and TRBJ2-1; a possible D gene is TRBD1 (7 bases). Deletions cut 5 bases from V and 0 bases from J, with 26 bases between. This CDR3 spans 20 amino acids. Per the germline V gene, CDR1 is LNHDA and CDR2 is SQIVND (reference sequence). Filled out from reference TRBV19 and TRBJ2-1, the complete variable domain reads DGGITQSPKYLFRKEGQNVTLSCEQNLNHDAMYWYRQDPGQGLRLIYYSQIVNDFQKGDIAEGYSVSREKKESFPLTVTSAQKNPTAFYLCASSSSPGGRTIGSYNEQFFGPGTRLTVL.

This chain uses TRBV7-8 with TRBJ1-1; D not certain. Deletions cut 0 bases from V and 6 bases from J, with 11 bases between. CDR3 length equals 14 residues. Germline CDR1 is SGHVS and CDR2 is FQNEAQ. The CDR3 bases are TGTGCCAGCAGCTTAGCGCAATCGAGCTCTGAAGCTTTCTTT. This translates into CASSLAQSSSEAFF.

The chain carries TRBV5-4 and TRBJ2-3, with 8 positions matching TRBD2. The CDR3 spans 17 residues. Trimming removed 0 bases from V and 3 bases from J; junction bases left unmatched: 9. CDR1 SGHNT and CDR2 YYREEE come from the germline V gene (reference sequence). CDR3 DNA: TGTGCCAGCAGCTTGGCCGGAACGGGGGGGCAAACAGATACGCAGTATTTT. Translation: CASSLAGTGGQTDTQYF.

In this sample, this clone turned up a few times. As DNA, the CDR3 is TGTGCCAGCAGCGGCTCTTTTGGCCCCCCGTACTTC. Protein sequence: CASSGSFGPPYF. The genes are TRBV11-2 and TRBJ2-7; D unclear. The length of the CDR3 is 12 residues. Trimming stripped 5 bases from V and 12 bases from J, with 17 bases between. Germline V gene data show CDR1 as SGHAT and CDR2 as FQNNGV.

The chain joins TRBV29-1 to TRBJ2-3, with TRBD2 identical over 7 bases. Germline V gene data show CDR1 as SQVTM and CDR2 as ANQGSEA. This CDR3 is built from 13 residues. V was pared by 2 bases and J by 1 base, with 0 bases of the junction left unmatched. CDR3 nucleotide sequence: TGCAGCGTTGAAAGCGGGGGCACAGATACGCAGTATTTT. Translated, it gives CSVESGGTDTQYF.

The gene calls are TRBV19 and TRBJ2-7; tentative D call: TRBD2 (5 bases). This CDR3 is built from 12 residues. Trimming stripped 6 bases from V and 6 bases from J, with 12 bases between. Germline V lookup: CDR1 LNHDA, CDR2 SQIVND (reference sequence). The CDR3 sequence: CASSHGRGEQYF. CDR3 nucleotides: TGTGCCAGTAGCCATGGTCGGGGCGAGCAGTACTTC.

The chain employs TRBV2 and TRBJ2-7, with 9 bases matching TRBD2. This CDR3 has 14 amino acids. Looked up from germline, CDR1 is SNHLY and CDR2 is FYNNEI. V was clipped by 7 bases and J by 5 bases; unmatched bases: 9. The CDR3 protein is CASNFAGGPDEQYF. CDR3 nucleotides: TGTGCCAGCAACTTTGCGGGGGGGCCTGACGAGCAGTACTTC.

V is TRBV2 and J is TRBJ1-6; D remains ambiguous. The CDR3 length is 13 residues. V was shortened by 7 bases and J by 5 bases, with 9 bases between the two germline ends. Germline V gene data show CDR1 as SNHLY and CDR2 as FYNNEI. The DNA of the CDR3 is TGTGCCAGCAAAAGGAGGGATAATTCACCCCTCCACTTT. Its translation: CASKRRDNSPLHF.

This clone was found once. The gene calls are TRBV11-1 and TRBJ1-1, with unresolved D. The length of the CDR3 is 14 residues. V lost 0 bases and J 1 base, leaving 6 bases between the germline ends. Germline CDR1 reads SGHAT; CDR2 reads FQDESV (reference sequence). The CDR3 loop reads CASSLALANTEAFF. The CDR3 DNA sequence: TGTGCCAGCAGCTTAGCGCTGGCGAACACTGAAGCTTTCTTT.

CDR3: CASSIDPQSYGYTF. The CDR3 bases are TGTGCCAGTAGTATAGATCCACAAAGCTATGGCTACACCTTC. The V call is TRBV19, the J call TRBJ1-2, with D unresolved. The germline V and J ends were trimmed by 0 bases and 4 bases, with 9 bases remaining between them. The length of the CDR3 is 14 residues. The germline gives CDR1 LNHDA, CDR2 SQIVND (reference sequence). The complete variable domain, with remaining parts taken from reference TRBV19 and TRBJ1-2, reads DGGITQSPKYLFRKEGQNVTLSCEQNLNHDAMYWYRQDPGQGLRLIYYSQIVNDFQKGDIAEGYSVSREKKESFPLTVTSAQKNPTAFYLCASSIDPQSYGYTFGSGTRLTVV.

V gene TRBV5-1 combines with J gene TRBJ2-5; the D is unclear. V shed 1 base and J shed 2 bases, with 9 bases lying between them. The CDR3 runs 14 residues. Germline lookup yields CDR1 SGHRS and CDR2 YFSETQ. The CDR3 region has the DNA TGCGCCAGCAGCTTGCCAGGCTTACAAGAGACCCAGTACTTC. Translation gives CASSLPGLQETQYF. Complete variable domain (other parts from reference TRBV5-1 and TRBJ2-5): KAGVTQTPRYLIKTRGQQVTLSCSPISGHRSVSWYQQTPGQGLQFLFEYFSETQRNKGNFPGRFSGRQFSNSRSEMNVSTLELGDSALYLCASSLPGLQETQYFGPGTRLLVL.

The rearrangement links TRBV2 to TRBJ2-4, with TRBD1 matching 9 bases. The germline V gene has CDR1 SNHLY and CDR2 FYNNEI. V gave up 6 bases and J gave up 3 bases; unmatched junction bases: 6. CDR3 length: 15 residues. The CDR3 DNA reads TGTGCCAGCAGGCGAACAGGGGGCGACAAAAACATTCAGTACTTC. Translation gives CASRRTGGDKNIQYF.

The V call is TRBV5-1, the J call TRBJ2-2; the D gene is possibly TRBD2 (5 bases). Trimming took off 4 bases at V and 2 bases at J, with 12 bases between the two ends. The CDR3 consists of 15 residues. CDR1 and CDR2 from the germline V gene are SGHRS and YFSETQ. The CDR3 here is CASSPGSYNTGELFF. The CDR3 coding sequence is TGCGCCAGCAGCCCGGGATCATATAACACCGGGGAGCTGTTTTTT.